A selection of T cell receptor beta chains follows, all from one sample in a study of T cell responses to AZD1222 COVID-19 vaccine. This table comes from immunoSEQ multiplex PCR, and its TCRdb copy is limited to in-frame clones, with some not included. The sample has some 150,000 clones; more than 75% are singletons. The sequencing here drew on peripheral blood, taken 28 days after the second AZD1222 dose. All receptors derive from an adult who received the AZD1222 COVID-19 vaccine. CDR3s leave out the opening cysteine and the closing phenylalanine or tryptophan. A D gene is named only where the DNA matches it firmly.

D: .
V: TRBV4-3
J: TRBJ1-1
length: 11
CDR3: ASSQAQATEAF

D: .
V: TRBV19
J: TRBJ2-2
length: 13
CDR3: ASSPLGRGSGELF

D: .
V: TRBV10-3
J: TRBJ1-4
length: 11
CDR3: AISGDFNEKLF

D: .
V: TRBV4-2
J: TRBJ2-5
length: 14
CDR3: ASSQPPQPRGGTQY

D: TRBD1
V: TRBV5-4
J: TRBJ1-1
length: 16
CDR3: ASSLVNRGGTGGTEAF

D: .
V: TRBV28
J: TRBJ2-2
length: 10
CDR3: ASSFTVGELF

D: .
V: TRBV27
J: TRBJ1-6
length: 13
CDR3: ASGPRGTLNSPLH

D: .
V: TRBV3-1/TRBV3-2
J: TRBJ1-6
length: 12
CDR3: ASSQGRDRSPLH

D: TRBD2
V: TRBV5-4
J: TRBJ2-1
length: 13
CDR3: ASGLGTSGTNEQF

D: .
V: TRBV6-5
J: TRBJ2-5
length: 10
CDR3: ATMGYQETQY

D: .
V: TRBV10-3
J: TRBJ2-1
length: 11
CDR3: AIPGPPTQGQF

D: .
V: TRBV6-5
J: TRBJ1-1
length: 13
CDR3: ASSRGTKVNTEAF

D: .
V: TRBV7-2
J: TRBJ1-1
length: 11
CDR3: ASSFGGVTRAF

D: TRBD1
V: TRBV2
J: TRBJ1-5
length: 15
CDR3: ASSGSIGQGMGQPQH

D: TRBD2
V: TRBV9
J: TRBJ2-2
length: 13
CDR3: ASSVGGRGTGELF

D: .
V: TRBV5-1
J: TRBJ1-2
length: 11
CDR3: ASSAGENYGYT

D: .
V: TRBV4-1
J: TRBJ1-5
length: 13
CDR3: ASSQAQLSNQPQH

D: TRBD2
V: TRBV9
J: TRBJ2-2
length: 15
CDR3: ASSVGLAGAVIGELF

D: TRBD1
V: TRBV29-1
J: TRBJ1-2
length: 14
CDR3: SVPPGQGRGGYGYT

D: TRBD2
V: TRBV5-4
J: TRBJ2-3
length: 15
CDR3: ASSLASLAGATDTQY

D: .
V: TRBV18
J: TRBJ2-7
length: 13
CDR3: ASSPPAGRYYEQY